This T cell receptor beta chain was observed in a study of T cell clones after liver transplantation. The wider study: Tolerant meant at least one year fully off immunosuppression without liver enzymes above twice normal. Blood was drawn pre-transplant, before withdrawal, and after full or failed withdrawal.

Profiling relied on immunoSEQ multiplex PCR, and the TCRdb table lists in-frame clones only, not all of them. This table holds nearly 45,000 clones, about 82% found once. The study's findings and limits: Conclusions were preliminary, with small, heterogeneous patient groups. Rather than being deleted, graft donor-reactive T cells may have moved into the graft.

As to this clone: Its antigen is currently unknown.

V trimming: 0 bases; J trimming: 4 bases; junction bases outside the gene matches: 3. Germline CDR1 reads MNHNY; CDR2 reads SVGAGI (reference sequence). This CDR3 region has 16 residues. J is TRBJ2-1 and V is TRBV6-6; 10 bases line up with TRBD2. The clonotype originates from a human patient who received a liver transplant. Some T cells may be supplied by the graft donor. This material consisted of CD4+ T cells from blood, taken 24 months after liver transplant. CDR3 nucleotides: TGTGCCAGCAGTTACTCCGGGACTAGCGTATACAATGAGCAGTTCTTC. It translates to CASSYSGTSVYNEQFF.